This is a list of T cell receptor beta chains from one sample in a study of human T cells and chemical hapten exposure. TCRdb re-called the RACE reads with MiXCR, one entry per CDR3 protein. Of 35,000 to 45,000 distinct CDR3 sequences in the sample, just under 9% were seen once. The sequencing used whole blood, collected in connection with sensitization to the hapten diphenylcyclopropenone (DPC). The source is a woman aged 40 to 50 with alopecia areata. Some clones in this sample may be carry-over from other donors' samples. Both conserved end residues are part of each CDR3. D genes are given only for firm matches. The size entry is marked missing in some rows and otherwise reads once, few, many or a size class.

J	V	size	D	DNA	CDR3
TRBJ2-3	TRBV12-3/TRBV12-4	many	TRBD2	TGTGCCAGCGGCCGGACTAGCGGGGGAGTATATGGCACAGATACGCAGTATTTT	CASGRTSGGVYGTDTQYF
TRBJ1-1	TRBV5-1	many	-	TGCGCCAGCAGCCAGGGCCCGAACACTGAAGCTTTCTTT	CASSQGPNTEAFF
TRBJ2-3	TRBV9	-	-	TGTGCCAGCAGCGTAGTCAGTTTGGATACGCAGTATTTT	CASSVVSLDTQYF
TRBJ1-5	TRBV19	few	-	TGTGTCAGTAGTTTGTTGGGAAATCAGCCCCAGCATTTT	CVSSLLGNQPQHF
TRBJ2-4	TRBV5-1	many	-	TGCGCCAGCAGCTCGCAACCAATTACAGGGGAGGGACACATTCAGTACTTC	CASSSQPITGEGHIQYF
TRBJ1-2	TRBV19	many	TRBD1	TGTGCCAGTAGTATAGACTCAACAGGGGGCAACTATGGCTACACCTTC	CASSIDSTGGNYGYTF
TRBJ2-2	TRBV14	many	-	TGTGCCAGCAGCCCTGACAGGAGGCGGGTTTTCACCGGGGAGCTGTTTTTT	CASSPDRRRVFTGELFF
TRBJ1-6	TRBV21-1	many	-	TGTGCCATCGTGGGGGGTAATTCACCCCTCCACTTT	CAIVGGNSPLHF
TRBJ2-2	TRBV4-3	many	-	TGCGCCAGCAGCCAAGACATTGAGGACATGGGAACCGGGGAGCTGTTTTTT	CASSQDIEDMGTGELFF
TRBJ2-1	TRBV11-3	few	-	TGTGCCAGCAGTCCTGGGGCTATTGACAATGAGCAGTTCTTC	CASSPGAIDNEQFF
TRBJ2-3	TRBV4-1	many	-	TGCGCCAGCAGCCAAGATCCAGGTTCGCTAGATACGCAGTATTTT	CASSQDPGSLDTQYF
TRBJ2-3	TRBV9	-	-	TGTGCCAGCAGCAGTCTGGGAGGGGGCCCCACAGATACGCAGTATTTT	CASSSLGGGPTDTQYF
TRBJ2-3	TRBV12-3/TRBV12-4	many	-	TGTGCCAGCAGTTTGAGGAGGGGCACAGATACGCAGTATTTT	CASSLRRGTDTQYF
TRBJ2-5	TRBV4-3	many	-	TGCGCCAGCAGCCAAGTTGAGGAGACCCAGTACTTC	CASSQVEETQYF
TRBJ2-7	TRBV30	many	TRBD1	TGTGCCTGGAGTGACCCAGAGACAGGGACCTACGAGCAGTACTTC	CAWSDPETGTYEQYF
TRBJ1-5	TRBV18	many	TRBD1	TGTGCCAGCTCACCGGGACAGGGAAACCAGCCCCAGCATTTT	CASSPGQGNQPQHF
TRBJ2-7	TRBV2	many	-	TGTGCCAGCAGCCCCTCGGACGGGTACGAGCAGTACTTC	CASSPSDGYEQYF
TRBJ1-1	TRBV4-1	-	-	TGCGCCAGCAGCCATCTCACAGGGACCACTGAAGCTTTCTTT	CASSHLTGTTEAFF
TRBJ2-2	TRBV7-7	many	TRBD2	TGTGCCAGCAGCCACCCCCAACTAGCGGGGGGATCGAACACCGGGGAGCTGTTTTTT	CASSHPQLAGGSNTGELFF
TRBJ1-4	TRBV7-2	few	-	TGTGCCAGCAGCCCCTTCGGGGGAGGTAATGAAAAACTGTTTTTT	CASSPFGGGNEKLFF
TRBJ1-5	TRBV28	few	-	TGTGCCAGCAGTTTATTCACTCAGCCCCAGCATTTT	CASSLFTQPQHF
TRBJ1-1	TRBV11-2	many	-	TGTGCCAGCAGACAAATCAAGCGTGCGGAGGGGGTAACAAGGGGAGCTTTCTTT	CASRQIKRAEGVTRGAFF
TRBJ2-3	TRBV4-2	many	TRBD2	TGTGCCAGCAGCGTCAGACTAGCGGGGAGCACAGATACGCAGTATTTT	CASSVRLAGSTDTQYF
TRBJ1-2	TRBV24-1	few	-	TGTGCCACCAGTGCGTGGACCGATGGCTACACCTTC	CATSAWTDGYTF
TRBJ2-3	TRBV11-2	many	TRBD2	TGTGCCAGCAGCTCCGGACTAGCGGGGGTAGATACGCAGTATTTT	CASSSGLAGVDTQYF
TRBJ1-1	TRBV11-1	-	-	TGTGCCAGCAGCTCACCGGGGGGAGCTTTCTTT	CASSSPGGAFF
TRBJ1-5	TRBV19	many	-	TGTGCCAGTAGTACAGACTTGAGGCCCCAGCATTTT	CASSTDLRPQHF
TRBJ1-2	TRBV29-1	many	-	TGCAGCGTTGAAGACCACAGGGACTATGGCTACACCTTC	CSVEDHRDYGYTF
TRBJ1-1	TRBV11-3	many	-	TGTGCCAGCAACCTTCGCACAGGGATAAATTTTATGAACACTGAAGCTTTCTTT	CASNLRTGINFMNTEAFF
TRBJ1-3	TRBV4-1	few	-	TGCGCCAGCAGCCAAGATCCGGGCTCTGGAAACACCATATATTTT	CASSQDPGSGNTIYF
TRBJ2-1	TRBV5-1	many	-	TGCGCCAGCAGCACCATGGGCATAAACAATGAGCAGTTCTTC	CASSTMGINNEQFF